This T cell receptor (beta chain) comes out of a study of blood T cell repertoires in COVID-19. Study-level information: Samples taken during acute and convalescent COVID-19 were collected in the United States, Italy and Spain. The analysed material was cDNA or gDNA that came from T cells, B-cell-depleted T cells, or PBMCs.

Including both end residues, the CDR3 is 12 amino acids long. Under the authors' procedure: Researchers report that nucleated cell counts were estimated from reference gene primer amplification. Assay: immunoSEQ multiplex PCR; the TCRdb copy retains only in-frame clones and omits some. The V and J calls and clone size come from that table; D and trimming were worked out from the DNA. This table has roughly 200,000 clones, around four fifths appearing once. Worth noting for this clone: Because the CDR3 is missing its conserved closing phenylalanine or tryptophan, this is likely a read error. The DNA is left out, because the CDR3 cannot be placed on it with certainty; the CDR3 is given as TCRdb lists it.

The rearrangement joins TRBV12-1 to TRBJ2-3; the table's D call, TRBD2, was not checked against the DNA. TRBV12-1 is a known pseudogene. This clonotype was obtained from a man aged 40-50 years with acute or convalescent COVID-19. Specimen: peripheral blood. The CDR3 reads CATPLQRELYPR.